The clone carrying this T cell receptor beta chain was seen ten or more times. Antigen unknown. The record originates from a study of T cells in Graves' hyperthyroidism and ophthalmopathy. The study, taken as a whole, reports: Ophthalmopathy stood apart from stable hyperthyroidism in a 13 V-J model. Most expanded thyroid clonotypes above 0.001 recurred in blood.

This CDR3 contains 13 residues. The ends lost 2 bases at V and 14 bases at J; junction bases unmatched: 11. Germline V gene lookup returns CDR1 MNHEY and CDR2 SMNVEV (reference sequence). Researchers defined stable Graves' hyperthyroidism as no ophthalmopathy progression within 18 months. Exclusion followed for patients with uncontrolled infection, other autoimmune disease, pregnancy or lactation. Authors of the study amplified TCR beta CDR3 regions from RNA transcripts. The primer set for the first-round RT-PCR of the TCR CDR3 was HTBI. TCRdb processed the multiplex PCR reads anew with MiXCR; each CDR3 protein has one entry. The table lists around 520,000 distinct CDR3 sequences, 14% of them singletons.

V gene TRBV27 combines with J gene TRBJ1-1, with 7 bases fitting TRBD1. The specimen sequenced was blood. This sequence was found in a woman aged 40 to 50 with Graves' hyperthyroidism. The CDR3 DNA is TGTGCCAGCAGTTTAGGGGGACAGCTTAAAGTGTTCTTT. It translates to CASSLGGQLKVFF.